This TCR beta chain was recorded in a study of blood T cell repertoires in COVID-19. Looking at the study overall: Spain, Italy and the United States supplied samples that represented acute and convalescent COVID-19.

In the original workflow: Reference gene primer amplification gave estimated nucleated cell counts. Only in-frame clones appear in the TCRdb table, and some are missing; sequencing was by immunoSEQ multiplex PCR. The D gene and trimming were derived from the DNA, and the V and J assignments and clone size from that table. Found here are approximately 220,000 clones, roughly four fifths of them singletons; the top ten hold roughly 3%. V was trimmed by 7 bases and J by 7 bases, leaving 17 bases between them. The CDR3 is 14 residues long. CDR1 is MNHEY and CDR2 is SVGAGI in the germline V gene. Sequencing used peripheral blood. The receptor was derived from a woman aged 25-40 years who had recovered from COVID-19. The chain recombines TRBV6-5 with TRBJ1-5; weak D call: TRBD1 (6 bases). The CDR3: CASTQTGGGQPQHF. For the CDR3, the DNA is TGTGCCAGCACCCAAACGGGGGGCGGACAGCCCCAGCATTTT.